This is a list of T cell receptor beta chains from one sample in a study of blood T cell repertoires in COVID-19. The protocol was immunoSEQ multiplex PCR, while the TCRdb copy is restricted to in-frame clones and leaves out a portion. The data contain a few hundred thousand clones, approximately 90% of them singletons. Source material: peripheral blood. The receptors shown here come from a woman aged 45-59 years who had recovered from COVID-19. Each CDR3 is given with its conserved first and last residue. The order of the fields is V gene, D gene, clone size, J gene, CDR3 DNA, CDR3 protein. D genes are given only for firm matches. Clone sizes are given selectively: once, few, many, or a class where the clone is expanded.

V gene: TRBV18; D gene: TRBD1; clone size: -; J gene: TRBJ1-4; CDR3 DNA: TGTGCCAGCTCATTCGACAGGGGGGGAGATGAAAAACTGTTTTTT; CDR3 protein: CASSFDRGGDEKLFF
V gene: TRBV6-1; D gene: -; clone size: -; J gene: TRBJ1-2; CDR3 DNA: TGTGCCAGCAGTGAATTTGGGGGGGCCTATGGCTACACCTTC; CDR3 protein: CASSEFGGAYGYTF
V gene: TRBV2; D gene: -; clone size: -; J gene: TRBJ1-6; CDR3 DNA: TGTGCCAGCAGTGACGGGACACCTAATAATTCACCCCTCCACTTT; CDR3 protein: CASSDGTPNNSPLHF
V gene: TRBV11-2; D gene: TRBD1; clone size: -; J gene: TRBJ1-4; CDR3 DNA: TGTGCCAGCAGCCTTAATCCGACCGGGACAGGGAGTCGACTGTTTTTT; CDR3 protein: CASSLNPTGTGSRLFF
V gene: TRBV30; D gene: -; clone size: few; J gene: TRBJ1-4; CDR3 DNA: TGTGCCTGCACCCCGACCTGGGGAGAAGAAAAACTGTTTTTT; CDR3 protein: CACTPTWGEEKLFF
V gene: TRBV18; D gene: -; clone size: -; J gene: TRBJ2-7; CDR3 DNA: TGTGCCAGCTCACCAACAGGTTACACCTCCTACGAGCAGTACTTC; CDR3 protein: CASSPTGYTSYEQYF
V gene: TRBV7-3; D gene: TRBD1; clone size: -; J gene: TRBJ1-1; CDR3 DNA: TGTGCCAGCAGCTTAATGGGGACAGTGAACACTGAAGCTTTCTTT; CDR3 protein: CASSLMGTVNTEAFF
V gene: TRBV30; D gene: TRBD1; clone size: -; J gene: TRBJ1-2; CDR3 DNA: TGTGCCTGGAGTTTCAGGAGGGGGCAGCGACTGTTTAACTATGGCTACACCTTC; CDR3 protein: CAWSFRRGQRLFNYGYTF
V gene: TRBV5-1; D gene: TRBD2; clone size: -; J gene: TRBJ2-1; CDR3 DNA: TGCGCCAGCAGCCCCTTAGCGGGAGGTGGGAACAATGAGCAGTTCTTC; CDR3 protein: CASSPLAGGGNNEQFF
V gene: TRBV28; D gene: -; clone size: -; J gene: TRBJ2-5; CDR3 DNA: TGTGCCAGCACTCCGGTCCTGCTTGGGACCCAGTACTTC; CDR3 protein: CASTPVLLGTQYF
V gene: TRBV5-4; D gene: -; clone size: -; J gene: TRBJ1-4; CDR3 DNA: TGTGCCAGCAGCTTGCGATCCCAGGGGAATGAAAAACTGTTTTTT; CDR3 protein: CASSLRSQGNEKLFF
V gene: TRBV6-5; D gene: -; clone size: -; J gene: TRBJ2-7; CDR3 DNA: TGTGCCAGCTCTTTGGCTCCCGGGGCAGGGGCCGAGCAGTACTTC; CDR3 protein: CASSLAPGAGAEQYF
V gene: TRBV19; D gene: TRBD1; clone size: -; J gene: TRBJ1-2; CDR3 DNA: TGTGCCAGTAGTGGACCGGGACAGGGGTCCTATGGCTACACCTTC; CDR3 protein: CASSGPGQGSYGYTF
V gene: TRBV9; D gene: TRBD2; clone size: -; J gene: TRBJ2-3; CDR3 DNA: TGTGCCAGCAGCGTAGCATCTAGCGGGAGAGGCACAGATACGCAGTATTTT; CDR3 protein: CASSVASSGRGTDTQYF
V gene: TRBV5-1; D gene: TRBD2; clone size: -; J gene: TRBJ2-2; CDR3 DNA: TGCGCCAGCAGCCCCTTTCTAGCGGGACCCACCGGGGAGCTGTTTTTT; CDR3 protein: CASSPFLAGPTGELFF
V gene: TRBV7-3; D gene: -; clone size: few; J gene: TRBJ2-1; CDR3 DNA: TGTGCCAGCAGCCCCGACGGACAGTATAGCCATGAGCAGTTCTTC; CDR3 protein: CASSPDGQYSHEQFF
V gene: TRBV27; D gene: TRBD1; clone size: -; J gene: TRBJ1-2; CDR3 DNA: TGTGCCAGCAGGGGGGTGTACAGGGGTTCTAACTATGGCTACACCTTC; CDR3 protein: CASRGVYRGSNYGYTF
V gene: TRBV7-8; D gene: TRBD2; clone size: -; J gene: TRBJ2-1; CDR3 DNA: TGTGCCAGCAGCCTAACGACTAGCGGGGTCAATGAGCAGTTCTTC; CDR3 protein: CASSLTTSGVNEQFF
V gene: TRBV5-6; D gene: TRBD1; clone size: -; J gene: TRBJ2-7; CDR3 DNA: TGTGCCAGCAGCTCCTGGGGGACAGGGGTGTACGAGCAGTACTTC; CDR3 protein: CASSSWGTGVYEQYF
V gene: TRBV2; D gene: -; clone size: once; J gene: TRBJ2-7; CDR3 DNA: TGTGCCAGCACAGGCGGGCTAGACTACGAGCAGTACTTC; CDR3 protein: CASTGGLDYEQYF
V gene: TRBV30; D gene: -; clone size: -; J gene: TRBJ2-7; CDR3 DNA: TGTGCCAGCAGCGGACCCAGACCCTTCGAGCAGTACTTC; CDR3 protein: CASSGPRPFEQYF
V gene: TRBV3-1/TRBV3-2; D gene: -; clone size: -; J gene: TRBJ1-6; CDR3 DNA: TGTGCCAGCAGCCAAGCAGGTTTAGGCATGTCACCCCTCCACTTT; CDR3 protein: CASSQAGLGMSPLHF
V gene: TRBV2; D gene: -; clone size: -; J gene: TRBJ1-4; CDR3 DNA: TGTGCCAGCAGTGTGGTAGGGGCTGGAGAACTGTTTTTT; CDR3 protein: CASSVVGAGELFF
V gene: TRBV20-1; D gene: -; clone size: once; J gene: TRBJ2-5; CDR3 DNA: TGCAGTGCTAGTGCGGGGACCCAGTACTTC; CDR3 protein: CSASAGTQYF
V gene: TRBV12-3/TRBV12-4; D gene: -; clone size: once; J gene: TRBJ1-4; CDR3 DNA: TGTGCCAGCAGTTTACGGGGTTATGAAAAACTGTTTTTT; CDR3 protein: CASSLRGYEKLFF
V gene: TRBV24-1; D gene: -; clone size: -; J gene: TRBJ2-5; CDR3 DNA: TGTGCCACCAGTGATAAACCCGGGCTCCCCGGAGGAGGGACCCAGTACTTC; CDR3 protein: CATSDKPGLPGGGTQYF
V gene: TRBV7-9; D gene: -; clone size: -; J gene: TRBJ2-3; CDR3 DNA: TGTGCCAGCAGTTTTTTAAGACTATCCTTCCCCCCAGATACGCAGTATTTT; CDR3 protein: CASSFLRLSFPPDTQYF
V gene: TRBV29-1; D gene: -; clone size: -; J gene: TRBJ1-2; CDR3 DNA: TGCAGCGTTATAAGACAGCCGAATTTAAACTATGGCTACACCTTC; CDR3 protein: CSVIRQPNLNYGYTF
V gene: TRBV28; D gene: TRBD2; clone size: -; J gene: TRBJ2-7; CDR3 DNA: TGTGCCAGCAGTTACCCGGGACTAAGGAACGAGCAGTACTTC; CDR3 protein: CASSYPGLRNEQYF
V gene: TRBV29-1; D gene: TRBD2; clone size: -; J gene: TRBJ2-3; CDR3 DNA: TGCAGCGTGGGTCAACTAGCGACTAGCACAGATACGCAGTATTTT; CDR3 protein: CSVGQLATSTDTQYF
V gene: TRBV27; D gene: -; clone size: -; J gene: TRBJ2-2; CDR3 DNA: TGTGCCAGCAGTCTCTACACCGGGGAGCTGTTTTTT; CDR3 protein: CASSLYTGELFF
V gene: TRBV19; D gene: TRBD2; clone size: -; J gene: TRBJ2-1; CDR3 DNA: TGTGCCAGTACCGTTAGACTAGCTAGGCCCTACAATGAGCAGTTCTTC; CDR3 protein: CASTVRLARPYNEQFF
V gene: TRBV12-5; D gene: -; clone size: -; J gene: TRBJ2-3; CDR3 DNA: TGTGCTAGTGACTGCATGAAGGAGAAGACAGATACGCAGTATTTT; CDR3 protein: CASDCMKEKTDTQYF
V gene: TRBV5-4; D gene: -; clone size: -; J gene: TRBJ1-2; CDR3 DNA: TGTGCCAGCAGCTTGGAACTGAAGTATGGCTACACCTTC; CDR3 protein: CASSLELKYGYTF
V gene: TRBV5-1; D gene: -; clone size: -; J gene: TRBJ2-6; CDR3 DNA: TGCGCCAGCAGTCTACCGGGATCACCGAGCTCTGGGGCCAACGTCCTGACTTTC; CDR3 protein: CASSLPGSPSSGANVLTF